A single sample is the source of the 16 T cell receptor beta chains below, sequenced in a study of T cell responses to AZD1222 COVID-19 vaccine. Profiled with immunoSEQ multiplex PCR; TCRdb holds only in-frame clones, not every one. The table records around 130,000 clones, roughly nine tenths of them present only once. The sample was peripheral blood, taken on day 0 of AZD1222 vaccination. Receptors were obtained from an adult in good health.

This chain connects TRBV3-1 (or the pseudogene TRBV3-2) to TRBJ2-5; possibly TRBD2 for D (5 bases). The CDR3 contains 16 residues. Trimming stripped 1 base from V and 5 bases from J, with 17 bases between. Per the germline V gene, CDR1 is LGHDT and CDR2 is YNNKEL (reference sequence). The CDR3 here is CASSQGRSGFGETQYF. The CDR3 DNA follows: TGTGCCAGCAGCCAAGGGAGATCGGGGTTCGGGGAGACCCAGTACTTC.

V usage is TRBV3-1 (or the pseudogene TRBV3-2) and J usage is TRBJ1-3; D might be TRBD1 (5 bases). Germline values: CDR1 LGHDT, CDR2 YNNKEL (reference sequence). CDR3 length: 16 amino acids. V dropped 5 bases and J dropped 4 bases, with 18 bases sitting between them. This CDR3 reads CASSEIWQGRGNTIYF. CDR3 in DNA: TGTGCCAGCAGCGAAATCTGGCAGGGAAGGGGAAACACCATATATTTT.

The chain recombines TRBV30 with TRBJ2-7; no clear D gene. Germline assignment: CDR1 GTSNPN and CDR2 SVGIG (reference sequence). The CDR3 contains 13 residues. V was shortened by 0 bases and J by 2 bases, with 8 bases between the two germline ends. CDR3 coding DNA: TGTGCCTGGAGTGTACAGCAGACCTACGAGCAGTACTTC. Protein: CAWSVQQTYEQYF.

The chain has TRBV5-1 and TRBJ1-1, with D possibly TRBD1 on 6 matching bases. This CDR3 has 14 residues. Trimming removed 1 base at V and 1 base at J, with 8 bases between. Germline CDR1 SGHRS, CDR2 YFSETQ. The CDR3, as DNA: TGCGCCAGCAGCTTGACAGGGTGGAACACTGAAGCTTTCTTT. Protein: CASSLTGWNTEAFF.

The gene calls are TRBV27 and TRBJ1-1, with D possibly TRBD1 on 6 matching bases. The CDR3 runs to 13 residues. Per germline, CDR1 MNHEY and CDR2 SMNVEV (reference sequence). V gave up 7 bases and J gave up 5 bases, with 14 bases separating them. The CDR3 DNA follows: TGTGCCAGCAAGCTTCAGGGGTGGACTGAAGCTTTCTTT. Translating gives CASKLQGWTEAFF.

This clone showed up just a few times. V is TRBV9 and J is TRBJ1-6; 8 bases match TRBD1. Trimming took 3 bases from V and 7 from J; bases not matched to a gene: 9. The V gene's germline CDR1 is SGDLS and CDR2 YYNGEE. CDR3 length: 16 residues. CDR3 sequence: CASSARKAGGNSPLHF. CDR3 DNA sequence: TGTGCCAGCAGCGCGAGGAAAGCAGGGGGCAATTCACCCCTCCACTTT.

The chain combines TRBV30 with TRBJ1-5, with 10 nucleotides matching TRBD1. The J segment lost 1 base and the V segment lost 2 bases, leaving 2 bases of the junction unmatched. This CDR3 comprises 15 residues. Germline V lookup: CDR1 GTSNPN, CDR2 SVGIG (reference sequence). The CDR3: CAWSRTGGSNQPQHF. CDR3 DNA sequence: TGTGCCTGGAGTAGGACAGGGGGGAGCAATCAGCCCCAGCATTTT.

The J gene is TRBJ2-7, the V gene TRBV28; no firm D call. There are 13 residues in the CDR3. Germline V gives CDR1 MDHEN, CDR2 SYDVKM. Trimming stripped 2 bases from V and 1 base from J, with 6 bases between. The CDR3 region has the DNA TGTGCCAGCAGTTTAGGGCAGTCCTACGAGCAGTACTTC. Its translation is CASSLGQSYEQYF.

V usage is TRBV5-6 and J usage is TRBJ2-2; no clear D. Trimming took off 2 bases at V and 3 bases at J, with 14 bases between the two ends. This CDR3 spans 16 amino acids. Germline V gene data show CDR1 as SGHDT and CDR2 as YYEEEE. The CDR3 protein is CASSFRASSDTGELFF. CDR3 DNA sequence: TGTGCCAGCAGCTTTAGGGCCTCAAGCGACACCGGGGAGCTGTTTTTT.

The chain carries TRBV4-1 and TRBJ1-5; D gene ambiguous. From germline, CDR1 is MGHRA and CDR2 YSYEKL. This CDR3 contains 16 residues. The V and J ends lost 0 bases and 7 bases respectively, with 16 bases between them. The CDR3, as DNA: TGCGCCAGCAGCCAAGACGGTCTAGCCTGGGCCCAGCCCCAGCATTTT. Translation: CASSQDGLAWAQPQHF.

The chain uses TRBV6-5 and TRBJ1-5; D is ambiguous. This CDR3 comprises 15 residues. The V end lost 4 bases, the J end lost 0 bases, and 10 bases lay between the germline ends. Looked up from germline, CDR1 is MNHEY and CDR2 is SVGAGI. The chain's CDR3 is CASSSTGYSNQPQHF. In DNA form, the CDR3 reads TGTGCCAGCAGTTCGACCGGTTATAGCAATCAGCCCCAGCATTTT.

The V call is TRBV11-2, the J call TRBJ2-3; TRBD1 is a possible D gene (6 bases). Germline V lookup: CDR1 SGHAT, CDR2 FQNNGV. V dropped 8 bases and J dropped 6 bases, with 12 bases sitting between them. The CDR3 is made up of 12 amino acids. CDR3: CASGGQSDTQYF. CDR3 coding DNA: TGTGCCAGCGGGGGACAATCGGATACGCAGTATTTT.

This clone was seen only once. This chain joins TRBV6-1 and TRBJ2-7; TRBD1 matches at 9 bases. V was clipped by 1 base and J by 0 bases; unmatched bases: 4. CDR1 MNHNS and CDR2 SASEGT come from the germline V gene. The CDR3 runs to 16 residues. The CDR3 here is CASSEEGTGFSYEQYF. In DNA form, the CDR3 reads TGTGCCAGCAGTGAAGAAGGGACAGGGTTCTCCTACGAGCAGTACTTC.

The chain combines TRBV2 with TRBJ2-1; possible D gene TRBD2, 6 bases. The CDR3 length is 13 residues. V lost 6 bases and J lost 7, with 13 bases in between. Germline CDR1 and CDR2: SNHLY and FYNNEI. The DNA for the CDR3 is TGTGCCAGCAGAGGGGACTGGGGGAATGAGCAGTTCTTC. As protein: CASRGDWGNEQFF.

The rearrangement uses TRBV5-1 and TRBJ2-1; D possibly corresponds to TRBD1 (5 bases). The CDR3 loop spans 12 amino acids. Germline V gene data show CDR1 as SGHRS and CDR2 as YFSETQ. V shed 2 bases and J shed 7 bases, with 7 bases lying between them. CDR3 DNA: TGCGCCAGCAGCTTTGACAGAAATGAGCAGTTCTTC. It yields the protein CASSFDRNEQFF. Full variable domain (rest looked up from reference TRBV5-1 and TRBJ2-1): KAGVTQTPRYLIKTRGQQVTLSCSPISGHRSVSWYQQTPGQGLQFLFEYFSETQRNKGNFPGRFSGRQFSNSRSEMNVSTLELGDSALYLCASSFDRNEQFFGPGTRLTVL.

The chain employs TRBV19 and TRBJ1-1; D perhaps matches TRBD1 (6 bases). The CDR3 covers 17 residues. Deletions cut 2 bases from V and 1 base from J, with 17 bases between. Germline assignment: CDR1 LNHDA and CDR2 SQIVND (reference sequence). The CDR3 here is CASSISFWTDPNTEAFF. The DNA for the CDR3 is TGTGCCAGTAGTATATCGTTTTGGACAGACCCGAACACTGAAGCTTTCTTT.